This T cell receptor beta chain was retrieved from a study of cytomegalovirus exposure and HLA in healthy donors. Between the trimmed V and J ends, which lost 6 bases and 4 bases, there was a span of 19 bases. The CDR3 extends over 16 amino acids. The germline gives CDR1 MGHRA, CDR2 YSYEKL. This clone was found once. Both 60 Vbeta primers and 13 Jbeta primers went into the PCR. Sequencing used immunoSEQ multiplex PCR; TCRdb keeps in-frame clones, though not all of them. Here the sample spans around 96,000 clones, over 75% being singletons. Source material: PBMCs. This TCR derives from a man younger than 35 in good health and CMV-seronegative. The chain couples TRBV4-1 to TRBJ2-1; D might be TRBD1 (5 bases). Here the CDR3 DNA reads TGCGCCAGCAGTTCCGGAGACAGCTCTTCTTACAATGAGCAGTTCTTC. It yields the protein CASSSGDSSSYNEQFF.